This T cell receptor beta chain was found in a study of T cell repertoires in cytomegalovirus infection. A single record per CDR3 protein comes from TCRdb applying MiXCR to the reads. This table holds around 750,000 distinct CDR3 sequences, approximately 29% found once. The study, taken as a whole, reports: Clonotype analysis showed dominance of the ex vivo response by HLA-C-restricted CMV-specific TCR beta clonotypes. Carriers of CMV and the relevant HLA type were discriminated by public TCR beta frequency.

This clonotype was picked up many times. The antigen is unknown. Trimming took 5 bases from V and 4 from J; bases not matched to a gene: 22. Per the germline V gene, CDR1 is SGHVS and CDR2 is FNYEAQ. CDR3 length equals 20 residues. V usage is TRBV7-6 and J usage is TRBJ2-1; 8 nucleotides agree with TRBD1. The sequence was obtained from a human donor in good health (CMV status not recorded). Some clones in this sample may be carry-over from other donors' samples. The material sequenced was cultured CD8+ T cells from PBMCs, taken from culture after CMV antigen stimulation. CDR3 nucleotides: TGTGCCAGCAGCCAGACAGGGGCCGGGTGGATGGCTGGAGAATACAATGAGCAGTTCTTC. Amino acids: CASSQTGAGWMAGEYNEQFF. The full variable domain, completed using reference TRBV7-6 and TRBJ2-1, is GAGVSQSPRYKVTKRGQDVALRCDPISGHVSLYWYRQALGQGPEFLTYFNYEAQQDKSGLPNDRFSAERPEGSISTLTIQRTEQRDSAMYRCASSQTGAGWMAGEYNEQFFGPGTRLTVL.